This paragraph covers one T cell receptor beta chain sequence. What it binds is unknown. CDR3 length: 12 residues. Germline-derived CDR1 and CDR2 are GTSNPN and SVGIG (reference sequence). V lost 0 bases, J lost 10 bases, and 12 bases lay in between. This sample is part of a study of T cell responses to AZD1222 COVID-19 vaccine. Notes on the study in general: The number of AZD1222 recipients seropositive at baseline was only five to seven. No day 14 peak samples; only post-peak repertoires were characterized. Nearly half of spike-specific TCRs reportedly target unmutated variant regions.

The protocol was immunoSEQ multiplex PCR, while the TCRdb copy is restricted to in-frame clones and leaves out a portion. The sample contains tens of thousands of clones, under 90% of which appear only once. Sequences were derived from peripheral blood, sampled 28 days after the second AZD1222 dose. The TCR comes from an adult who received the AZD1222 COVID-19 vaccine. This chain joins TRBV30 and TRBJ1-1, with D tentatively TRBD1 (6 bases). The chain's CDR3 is CAWSVSIGGAFF. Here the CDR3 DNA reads TGTGCCTGGAGTGTTTCCATAGGGGGAGCTTTCTTT.